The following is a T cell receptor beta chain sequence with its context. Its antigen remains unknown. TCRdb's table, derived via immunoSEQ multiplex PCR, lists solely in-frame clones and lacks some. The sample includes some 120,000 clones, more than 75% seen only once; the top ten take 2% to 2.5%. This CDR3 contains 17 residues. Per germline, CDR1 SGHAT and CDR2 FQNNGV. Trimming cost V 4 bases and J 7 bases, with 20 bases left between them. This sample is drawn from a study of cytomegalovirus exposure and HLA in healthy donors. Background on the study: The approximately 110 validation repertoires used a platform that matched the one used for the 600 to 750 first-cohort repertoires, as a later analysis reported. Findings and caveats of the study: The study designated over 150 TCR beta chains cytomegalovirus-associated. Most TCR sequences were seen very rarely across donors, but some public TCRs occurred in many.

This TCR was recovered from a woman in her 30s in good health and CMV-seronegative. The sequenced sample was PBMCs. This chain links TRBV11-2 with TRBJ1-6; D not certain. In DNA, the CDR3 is TGTGCCAGCAGCTCCCTGCGCGGGAGGACGGAAAATTCACCCCTCCACTTT. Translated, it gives CASSSLRGRTENSPLHF.